Presented here are 5 T cell receptor beta chains from one specimen sequenced in a study of CD8+ T cells in alopecia areata. As for treatment: oral pan-JAK inhibitor, 5-10 mg twice daily. Extracted RNA was reverse transcribed, and the resulting cDNA served as sequencing template. Profiling relied on immunoSEQ multiplex PCR, and the TCRdb table lists in-frame clones only, not all of them. Of roughly 60,000 clones listed, about 43% are singletons. The sample was CD8+ T cells sorted from blood, taken at approximately week 36, from a patient treated with tofacitinib. The receptors stem from a human donor with alopecia areata.

Here the CDR3 DNA reads TGTGCCAGCAGTGTAAGCGAGACCCAGTACTTC. The encoded protein is CASSVSETQYF. This chain uses TRBV2 with TRBJ2-5; no firm D call. Germline V CDR1 and CDR2: SNHLY, FYNNEI. CDR3 length: 11 residues. The V gene lost 4 bases and the J gene lost 5 bases, with 5 bases spanning the gap.

This clone has only a few counts. The chain uses TRBV7-6 and TRBJ2-3, with a possible D match to TRBD2 (5 bases). Germline V gene sequence: CDR1 SGHVS, CDR2 FNYEAQ. The CDR3 contains 15 residues. Trimming took 5 bases from V and 6 from J, leaving 18 bases between them. The DNA of the CDR3 is TGTGCCAGCAGCCCGGAACCGGGGATCGGGGATACGCAGTATTTT. Translation gives CASSPEPGIGDTQYF.

V is TRBV29-1 and J is TRBJ2-7; possible D gene TRBD2, 5 bases. Germline V CDR1 and CDR2: SQVTM, ANQGSEA. The germline V and J ends were trimmed by 6 bases and 4 bases, with 10 bases remaining between them. This CDR3 region has 11 residues. The CDR3 here is CSVTEGYEQYF. The CDR3 nucleotides are TGCAGCGTCACTGAGGGATACGAGCAGTACTTC.

This chain uses TRBV27 with TRBJ1-1; D is uncertain. The CDR3 has 14 amino acids. V gave up 7 bases and J gave up 2 bases, with 14 bases separating them. From germline, CDR1 is MNHEY and CDR2 SMNVEV (reference sequence). The CDR3 sequence: CASTRRGHNTEAFF. For the CDR3, the DNA is TGTGCCAGCACTCGGCGGGGTCACAACACTGAAGCTTTCTTT.

V is TRBV15 and J is TRBJ1-5, with D uncertain. This CDR3 is 15 amino acids long. The V end lost 3 bases, the J end lost 1 base, and 10 bases lay between the germline ends. Germline assignment: CDR1 LNHNV and CDR2 YYDKDF (reference sequence). In DNA form, the CDR3 reads TGTGCCACCAGCAGCCGCAAGAAGAGCAATCAGCCCCAGCATTTT. It encodes CATSSRKKSNQPQHF.